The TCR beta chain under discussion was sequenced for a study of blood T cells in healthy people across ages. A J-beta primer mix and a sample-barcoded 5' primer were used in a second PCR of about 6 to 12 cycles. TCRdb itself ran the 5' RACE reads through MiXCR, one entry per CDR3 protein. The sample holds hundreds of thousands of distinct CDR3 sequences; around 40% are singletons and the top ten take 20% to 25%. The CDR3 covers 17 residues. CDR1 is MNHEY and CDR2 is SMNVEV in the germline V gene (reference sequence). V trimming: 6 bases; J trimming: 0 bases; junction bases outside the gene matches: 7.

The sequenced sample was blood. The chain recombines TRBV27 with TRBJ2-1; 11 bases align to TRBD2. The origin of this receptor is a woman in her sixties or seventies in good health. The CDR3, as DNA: TGTGCCAGCAGCGCCCGACTAGCGGGAAGCTCCTACAATGAGCAGTTCTTC. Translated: CASSARLAGSSYNEQFF.